A selection of T cell receptor beta chains follows, all from one sample in a study of control samples from healthy donors and cancer patients. Clones were read by immunoSEQ multiplex PCR, and TCRdb kept only the in-frame ones, dropping some. Altogether 60,000 to 100,000 clones are present, 70% to 90% being singletons, with the ten largest covering 7.2%. The source material was blood. These receptors all come from a man aged 45-60 years in good health. CDR3s include the opening cysteine and the closing phenylalanine or tryptophan. Fields, in order: D gene, J gene, V gene, clone size, CDR3 protein, CDR3 DNA. A D gene is named only where the DNA matches it firmly. The size field is filled for only some rows; it gives once, few, many or a size class.

. TRBJ1-1 TRBV5-1 . CASSGETYEEAFF TGCGCCAGCAGCGGTGAGACCTATGAAGAAGCTTTCTTT
. TRBJ1-4 TRBV18 . CASSPARDFKIEKLFF TGTGCCAGCTCACCGGCACGAGATTTCAAGATCGAAAAACTGTTTTTT
. TRBJ2-3 TRBV5-1 . CASSLGRTDTQYF TGCGCCAGCAGCTTGGGTCGCACAGATACGCAGTATTTT
TRBD1 TRBJ1-5 TRBV6-6 . CASSKPRDRPDQPQHF TGTGCCAGCAGTAAACCTCGGGACAGGCCTGATCAGCCCCAGCATTTT
. TRBJ1-6 TRBV5-4 once CASSLHSRTNSPLHF TGTGCCAGCAGCCTCCATTCCAGGACTAATTCACCCCTCCACTTT
. TRBJ2-7 TRBV7-9 . CASSRGGTPPYEQYF TGTGCCAGCAGCAGAGGAGGGACACCCCCCTACGAGCAGTACTTC
. TRBJ1-2 TRBV7-9 . CASTPGGVGGYTF TGTGCCAGCACCCCAGGAGGTGTAGGGGGCTACACCTTC
TRBD1 TRBJ1-5 TRBV19 . CASSAGTGGNQPQHF TGTGCCAGTAGCGCCGGGACAGGAGGCAATCAGCCCCAGCATTTT
. TRBJ1-3 TRBV27 once CASSSGWRNTIYF TGTGCCAGCAGCTCCGGATGGCGGAACACCATATATTTT
TRBD1 TRBJ2-3 TRBV2 . CASSEEGQLGTDTQYF TGTGCCAGCAGTGAAGAGGGACAGTTGGGGACAGATACGCAGTATTTT
. TRBJ1-1 TRBV12-3/TRBV12-4 once CASSLAGGAFF TGTGCCAGCAGTTTAGCAGGGGGGGCTTTCTTT
TRBD2 TRBJ2-1 TRBV7-8 . CASSSPLAGNEQFF TGTGCCAGCAGCTCCCCACTAGCGGGTAATGAGCAGTTCTTC
. TRBJ1-4 TRBV7-2 . CASSLTVYNEKLFF TGTGCCAGCAGCTTAACGGTTTATAATGAAAAACTGTTTTTT
. TRBJ1-1 TRBV30 once CAVRLGGSTEAFF TGTGCCGTCCGTCTCGGAGGGAGCACTGAAGCTTTCTTT
. TRBJ1-3 TRBV6-5 . CASSPSRNTIYF TGTGCCAGCAGCCCCAGCCGGAACACCATATATTTT
. TRBJ1-4 TRBV6-5 once CASSRPMGGNEKLFF TGTGCCAGCAGTCGGCCAATGGGGGGGAATGAAAAACTGTTTTTT
. TRBJ1-2 TRBV13 . CASSLLGANYGYTF TGTGCCAGCAGCTTACTGGGAGCTAACTATGGCTACACCTTC
. TRBJ2-7 TRBV7-2 . CASSSIRRSVYEQYF TGTGCCAGCAGCTCAATTCGGAGGTCCGTCTACGAGCAGTACTTC
. TRBJ1-5 TRBV3-1/TRBV3-2 . CASSQLNQPQHF TGTGCCAGCAGCCAATTGAACCAGCCCCAGCATTTT
. TRBJ2-1 TRBV7-9 . CASRPGGAGKRYNEQFF TGTGCCAGTAGGCCAGGGGGGGCGGGGAAAAGATACAATGAGCAGTTCTTC
TRBD2 TRBJ2-7 TRBV3-1/TRBV3-2 . CASSPLSGVRYEQYF TGTGCCAGCAGCCCACTTAGCGGGGTGCGCTACGAGCAGTACTTC
. TRBJ2-4 TRBV7-9 . CASSSVDGGLAKNIQYF TGTGCCAGCAGCTCCGTCGACGGGGGGCTAGCCAAAAACATTCAGTACTTC
TRBD1 TRBJ2-1 TRBV2 . CASLDRGLNEQFF TGTGCCAGCCTTGACAGGGGGCTGAATGAGCAGTTCTTC
. TRBJ2-3 TRBV24-1 . CATSDHRDTQYF TGTGCCACCAGTGATCACCGGGATACGCAGTATTTT
. TRBJ1-3 TRBV6-1 . CASSEAWGASGNTIYF TGTGCCAGCAGTGAAGCGTGGGGGGCTTCTGGAAACACCATATATTTT
TRBD1 TRBJ1-1 TRBV24-1 . CATSKTGTAEAFF TGTGCCACCAGTAAAACTGGGACAGCTGAAGCTTTCTTT
. TRBJ1-2 TRBV7-9 . CASSRGRETYGYTF TGTGCCAGCAGCCGCGGCCGAGAGACCTATGGCTACACCTTC
. TRBJ1-1 TRBV18 once CASAEAVGRVPEAFF TGTGCCAGCGCCGAAGCGGTTGGTAGGGTCCCTGAAGCTTTCTTT
. TRBJ1-3 TRBV3-1/TRBV3-2 . CASSQAGSLSGNTIYF TGTGCCAGCAGCCAAGCCGGCTCCCTCTCTGGAAACACCATATATTTT
TRBD1 TRBJ1-2 TRBV10-1 . CASSETEFRGPYGYTF TGCGCCAGCAGTGAGACGGAATTCAGGGGGCCTTATGGCTACACCTTC
TRBD1 TRBJ1-1 TRBV2 . CASSVRGQGQMNTEAFF TGTGCCAGCAGCGTGCGGGGACAGGGCCAAATGAACACTGAAGCTTTCTTT
. TRBJ1-1 TRBV5-4 . CASSSQGRTRTEAFF TGTGCCAGCAGTTCCCAGGGACGAACGAGGACTGAAGCTTTCTTT
. TRBJ2-5 TRBV19 . CASTKTPGQGGETQYF TGTGCCAGTACCAAGACCCCTGGGCAGGGTGGTGAGACCCAGTACTTC
. TRBJ2-3 TRBV5-8 . CASSLARKRGRVSGDTQYF TGTGCCAGCAGCTTGGCTAGGAAAAGGGGAAGAGTTTCGGGAGATACGCAGTATTTT
TRBD1 TRBJ2-1 TRBV7-8 . CASSRDRGYGEQFF TGTGCCAGCAGCCGAGACAGGGGTTATGGGGAGCAGTTCTTC
TRBD1 TRBJ1-4 TRBV18 . CASSPPSTGREKLFF TGTGCCAGCTCACCACCGTCGACAGGGAGGGAAAAACTGTTTTTT
. TRBJ1-1 TRBV7-9 . CASSLEGGTEAFF TGTGCCAGCAGCTTAGAGGGAGGCACTGAAGCTTTCTTT
. TRBJ2-1 TRBV7-9 . CASSLVAGFSSYNEQFF TGTGCCAGCAGCTTAGTAGCCGGGTTTAGCTCCTACAATGAGCAGTTCTTC
. TRBJ2-2 TRBV10-3 . CAISETDFYTGELFF TGTGCCATCAGTGAGACGGACTTTTACACCGGGGAGCTGTTTTTT
TRBD2 TRBJ2-5 TRBV6-4 medium-sized CASSPTSGGGETQYF TGTGCCAGCAGTCCGACTAGCGGGGGAGGAGAGACCCAGTACTTC
. TRBJ1-4 TRBV5-1 . CASSLARGGIYEKLFF TGCGCCAGCAGCTTGGCCCGCGGGGGGATTTATGAAAAACTGTTTTTT
. TRBJ1-3 TRBV5-1 . CASSLEGRQNTIYF TGCGCCAGCAGCTTGGAGGGTAGACAAAACACCATATATTTT
TRBD2 TRBJ2-1 TRBV27 . CASSSRGGSFLNEQFF TGTGCCAGCAGTTCTCGGGGGGGCTCTTTTCTCAATGAGCAGTTCTTC
TRBD1 TRBJ1-3 TRBV19 . CASVGTGRGNTIYF TGTGCCAGCGTGGGGACAGGGAGGGGAAACACCATATATTTT
. TRBJ1-1 TRBV19 . CASSIRGQNTEAFF TGTGCCAGTAGTATAAGGGGTCAGAACACTGAAGCTTTCTTT
. TRBJ1-6 TRBV7-2 . CASSTRLSSYNSPLHF TGTGCCAGCAGCACGAGACTGAGCTCCTATAATTCACCCCTCCACTTT
TRBD1 TRBJ1-6 TRBV9 . CASSVATGASSPLHF TGTGCCAGCAGCGTAGCGACAGGGGCGAGCTCACCCCTCCACTTT
. TRBJ1-2 TRBV6-6 . CASTLPGQVGYTF TGTGCCAGCACCCTCCCTGGGCAGGTCGGCTACACCTTC
. TRBJ2-1 TRBV6-2/TRBV6-3 . CASSYWRDEQFF TGTGCCAGCAGTTACTGGAGAGATGAGCAGTTCTTC
TRBD1 TRBJ1-5 TRBV30 . CAWATGTGLNQPQHF TGTGCCTGGGCTACCGGGACAGGTCTAAATCAGCCCCAGCATTTT
. TRBJ2-7 TRBV7-6 . CASSPLPGTYEQYF TGTGCCAGCAGTCCCCTCCCAGGAACCTACGAGCAGTACTTC
. TRBJ1-4 TRBV2 once CASSDPSPPTNEKLFF TGTGCCAGCAGTGACCCCAGTCCGCCAACTAATGAAAAACTGTTTTTT
. TRBJ1-5 TRBV30 . CAWSDRQGRQPQHF TGTGCCTGGAGTGATAGGCAGGGACGACAGCCCCAGCATTTT